This TCR beta chain derives from a study of shared clonotypes between healthy human individuals. This CDR3 is 14 amino acids long. In germline, CDR1 is MNHEY, CDR2 SMNVEV (reference sequence). The ends were cut back, 9 bases at V and 0 bases at J, with 14 bases in the middle. Sequencing was performed with immunoSEQ multiplex PCR; in TCRdb, only in-frame clones are kept and a portion is missing. This sample has fewer than 200,000 clones, with 85% to 95% found just once. The clonotype was recovered from a woman aged 25-40 years in good health. The rearrangement joins TRBV27 to TRBJ1-1, with D maybe TRBD1 (5 bases). The sample was naive CD4+ T cells sorted from blood. Subset denoted: CD45RA+ positively selected. The DNA of the CDR3 is TGTGCCAGTTCAAGACAGCCCATGAACACTGAAGCTTTCTTT. This encodes CASSRQPMNTEAFF.